The T cell receptor beta chain described here comes from a study of OX40 agonist ivuxolimab in advanced cancers. Study results and caveats: Both blood CD4+ and CD8+ T cells showed clonal growth by week 6 at 0.1 to 3.0 mg/kg. CD8+ T cells averaged more expanded clones than CD4+.

Assay: immunoSEQ multiplex PCR; the TCRdb copy retains only in-frame clones and omits some. The sample gives around 61,000 clones, about four fifths of which show up once; roughly 5.1% is in the top ten. A word on this clone: The antigen is unknown.

The CDR3 spans 16 residues. V gave up 2 bases and J gave up 6 bases; unmatched junction bases: 8. Per germline, CDR1 SGHDT and CDR2 YYEEEE. Any history of autoimmune disease or systemic immunosuppression disqualified patients. The receptor comes from an adult with an advanced solid tumor such as melanoma, head and neck, liver or kidney cancer. The chain uses TRBV5-6 and TRBJ2-4; 10 nucleotides line up with TRBD1. The specimen was CD4+ or CD8+ T cells sorted from blood, collected in a trial of the OX40 agonist ivuxolimab. The CDR3 DNA is TGTGCCAGCAGCTTCCGGGACAGGGGACGGAGAAACATTCAGTACTTC. This sequence encodes CASSFRDRGRRNIQYF.